One and the same sample provided the 13 T cell receptor beta chains below, sequenced in a study of Ad26.COV2.S vaccination and SARS-CoV-2 variants (dated by TCRdb to about 2021). Library generation was performed with the immunoSEQ multiplex PCR assay. TCRdb carries this immuneACCESS record with in-frame sequences only. Its versions omit some clonotypes, under half of them owing to an unresolved V gene in the studies checked, with the rest unexplained. The table for this sample lists 300,000 to 400,000 clones; approximately 85% of them were counted only once. 3% to 4% of the sample goes to the ten largest clones. The treatment or condition label of this sample denotes: around 19 received Ad26.COV2.S at low or high dose, single or two shots; roughly five received placebo; per-sample allocation not given. For vaccine and placebo recipients, repertoires were sequenced using samples collected on day 63 after the first injection.

This sample comprised peripheral blood, obtained in a trial of Ad26.COV2.S vaccine versus placebo. These receptors were obtained from a person aged 18-60 years who received the Ad26.COV2.S COVID-19 vaccine or a placebo.

The gene calls are TRBV5-6 and TRBJ1-3; the D is unclear. The germline CDR1 and CDR2 sequences are SGHDT and YYEEEE. V shed 2 bases and J shed 0 bases, with 12 bases lying between them. CDR3 length equals 16 residues. CDR3 residues: CASSLGQVVSGNTIYF. The CDR3 DNA reads TGTGCCAGCAGCTTAGGGCAGGTCGTCTCTGGAAACACCATATATTTT.

The chain links TRBV6-5 to TRBJ1-2; TRBD1 is a possible D gene (6 bases). The CDR3 extends over 13 amino acids. Germline assignment: CDR1 MNHEY and CDR2 SVGAGI. V was clipped by 5 bases and J by 4 bases, with 11 bases between them. The CDR3 protein is CASSRGQLYGYTF. The CDR3 DNA reads as TGTGCCAGCAGTCGGGGACAACTCTATGGCTACACCTTC.

The table lists this clone with a count of one. This chain connects TRBV7-2 to TRBJ1-4; D unclear. Germline V CDR1 and CDR2: SGHTA, FQGNSA. V lost 1 base and J 6 bases, leaving 6 bases between the germline ends. The CDR3 contains 13 residues. CDR3 bases: TGTGCCAGCAGCTTAGGAGGAGATGAAAAACTGTTTTTT. Residues: CASSLGGDEKLFF.

The CDR3 reads CASSTPAQGADGYTF. As DNA, the CDR3 is TGTGCCAGCAGCACGCCGGCCCAGGGGGCGGATGGCTACACCTTC. The chain links TRBV5-4 to TRBJ1-2; 8 bases agree with TRBD1. The CDR3 has 15 amino acids. Trimming at V came to 4 bases and at J to 6 bases, leaving 11 bases not matched to a gene. Per the germline V gene, CDR1 is SGHNT and CDR2 is YYREEE (reference sequence).

The chain is built from TRBV4-3 and TRBJ2-2; 10 bases line up with TRBD2. The ends lost 0 bases at V and 7 bases at J; junction bases unmatched: 14. The germline gives CDR1 LGHNA, CDR2 YSLEER. The CDR3 extends over 19 amino acids. Here the CDR3 DNA reads TGCGCCAGCAGCCAAGACCCCCCCGCTAGCGGGAGTACGAACGGGGAGCTGTTTTTT. Amino acids: CASSQDPPASGSTNGELFF.

The chain carries TRBV27 and TRBJ1-5; D is unresolved. Germline V CDR1 and CDR2: MNHEY, SMNVEV (reference sequence). The CDR3 has 13 amino acids. Trimming shortened V by 3 bases and J by 6 bases, and 9 bases separated the two germline ends. The CDR3 here is CASSFFPGQPQHF. The CDR3 coding sequence is TGTGCCAGCAGTTTTTTCCCAGGTCAGCCCCAGCATTTT.

This chain uses TRBV9 with TRBJ2-7; D perhaps matches TRBD2 (7 bases). V was shortened by 5 bases and J by 3 bases, with 15 bases between the two germline ends. The V gene's germline CDR1 is SGDLS and CDR2 YYNGEE. This CDR3 comprises 14 residues. CDR3: CASSGGGVGYEQYF. The CDR3, as DNA: TGTGCCAGCAGTGGAGGGGGGGTCGGCTACGAGCAGTACTTC.

The CDR3, as DNA: TGCGCCAGCTGCCGGGATATAGACACCGGGGAGCTGTTTTTT. It encodes CASCRDIDTGELFF. V is TRBV5-1 and J is TRBJ2-2; D may be TRBD2 (5 bases). The V gene's germline CDR1 is SGHRS and CDR2 YFSETQ. The V end lost 7 bases, the J end lost 3 bases, and 13 bases lay between the germline ends. The CDR3 consists of 14 residues.

The CDR3 region is CASSFGGQGKNIQYF. CDR3 sequence (DNA): TGTGCCAGCAGCTTTGGAGGACAGGGCAAAAACATTCAGTACTTC. The chain couples TRBV5-4 to TRBJ2-4; the match to TRBD1 covers 8 bases. This CDR3 is built from 15 residues. Trimming cost V 2 bases and J 3 bases; bases outside gene matches: 4. Germline CDR1 and CDR2: SGHNT and YYREEE (reference sequence).

The genes are TRBV5-1 and TRBJ2-2, with a possible D match to TRBD2 (6 bases). In germline, CDR1 is SGHRS, CDR2 YFSETQ. The ends were cut back, 1 base at V and 0 bases at J, with 7 bases in the middle. The CDR3 has 15 amino acids. CDR3 residues: CASSLREANTGELFF. For the CDR3, the DNA is TGCGCCAGCAGCTTGAGGGAGGCGAACACCGGGGAGCTGTTTTTT. Looking up the rest from reference TRBV5-1 and TRBJ2-2 gives the full variable domain: KAGVTQTPRYLIKTRGQQVTLSCSPISGHRSVSWYQQTPGQGLQFLFEYFSETQRNKGNFPGRFSGRQFSNSRSEMNVSTLELGDSALYLCASSLREANTGELFFGEGSRLTVL.

This chain joins TRBV3-1 (or the pseudogene TRBV3-2) and TRBJ2-7, with TRBD2 matching 15 bases. Germline V gene sequence: CDR1 LGHDT, CDR2 YNNKEL (reference sequence). There are 20 residues in the CDR3. Unmatched junction bases numbered 15, after V lost 4 bases and J lost 2 bases. The CDR3 coding sequence is TGTGCCAGCAGCCCCATCATGCTGACCGGGACTAGCGGGAGGCCCTACGAGCAGTACTTC. Residues: CASSPIMLTGTSGRPYEQYF.

The rearrangement uses TRBV7-2 and TRBJ2-2, with 7 positions matching TRBD2. Germline loops: CDR1 SGHTA, CDR2 FQGNSA. There are 17 residues in the CDR3. V lost 6 bases, J lost 5 bases, and 15 bases stayed unmatched. Here the CDR3 DNA reads TGTGCCAGCAGGCTTTCTCCGACTAGCTTCATGACCGGGGAGCTGTTTTTT. Protein: CASRLSPTSFMTGELFF.

The chain carries TRBV2 and TRBJ1-2; D gene uncertain. The CDR3 loop spans 14 amino acids. Germline assignment: CDR1 SNHLY and CDR2 FYNNEI. V lost 1 base, J lost 4 bases, and 10 bases lay in between. CDR3 coding DNA: TGTGCCAGCAGTGAAGGGCCGTCGGTCTATGGCTACACCTTC. Protein: CASSEGPSVYGYTF.